This TCR beta chain was recorded in a study of CD8+ T cells in alopecia areata. Study observations and caveats: Many expanded lesional clones stayed in scalp and blood while on tofacitinib.

The treatment here: oral pan-JAK inhibitor, 5-10 mg twice daily. Those with alopecia areata gave lesional scalp punch biopsies and peripheral blood. TCR sequencing used cDNA made by reverse transcription of extracted RNA. Using immunoSEQ multiplex PCR, the repertoire was profiled, and TCRdb retains in-frame clones only, with some absent. The sample contains around 190,000 clones, around 60% of which appear only once. Trimming pared 0 bases from V and 1 base from J, leaving 11 bases between. The CDR3 has 16 amino acids. Germline assignment: CDR1 LGHNA and CDR2 YSLEER. A note on this clone: Its antigen is undetermined.

The chain couples TRBV4-3 to TRBJ2-3; D is ambiguous. Sequencing used CD4+ T cells sorted from blood, obtained at roughly week 49, from a patient treated with tofacitinib. This clonotype was sampled from a human donor with alopecia areata. CDR3 residues: CASSQDPVGGTDTQYF. DNA of the CDR3: TGCGCCAGCAGCCAAGATCCCGTGGGCGGCACAGATACGCAGTATTTT.